The 9 T cell receptor beta chains below were found in one sample sequenced in a study of regulatory T cells in long-lasting Graves disease. Specified time point: persistent/refractory GD, antithyroid drugs over 5 years with positive TRAb. RNA isolated from PBMCs was used to make the TCR library. Building of the TCR beta libraries involved iRepertoire HTBI primers and Arm-PCR of CDR3 regions. TCRdb passed the multiplex PCR reads through MiXCR, listing each CDR3 protein once. The data contain 310,000 or so distinct CDR3 sequences, around 20% of them singletons. Sequencing was performed on peripheral blood mononuclear cells (PBMCs), taken when the disease was refractory, from a patient treated with antithyroid drugs. The origin of the receptors is a female donor with Graves disease.

This sequence joins TRBV4-1 and TRBJ2-5; TRBD1 matches 7 bases. The CDR3 consists of 20 residues. V shed 1 base and J 5 bases; nucleotides not matched to a gene: 22. The germline V gene has CDR1 MGHRA and CDR2 YSYEKL. The CDR3 here is CASSQAFAGGISGFSETQYF. The CDR3 DNA is TGCGCCAGCAGCCAAGCTTTCGCAGGGGGAATTTCGGGATTTTCGGAGACCCAGTACTTC.

This clonotype was picked up a small number of times. As the CDR3 is not closed by the conserved phenylalanine or tryptophan, this likely results from a read error. This rearrangement joins TRBV30 to TRBJ2-7, with TRBD2 identical over 11 bases. Looked up from germline, CDR1 is GTSNPN and CDR2 is SVGIG (reference sequence). The CDR3 is made up of 14 amino acids. V lost 3 bases, J lost 4 bases, and 5 bases stayed unmatched. The CDR3, as DNA: TGTGCCTGGAGCCAAGCTAGCGGGAGGTACGAGCAGTACTCC. It encodes CAWSQASGRYEQYS.

This clonotype was detected many times. This chain links TRBV28 with TRBJ1-1, with 7 bases matching TRBD1. V gave up 0 bases and J gave up 6 bases; unmatched junction bases: 4. CDR1 and CDR2 (germline): MDHEN, SYDVKM. The CDR3 extends over 14 amino acids. CDR3 in DNA: TGTGCCAGCAGTTTATGGGCAGGGGGGGCTGAAGCTTTCTTT. Translation: CASSLWAGGAEAFF.

This chain joins TRBV12-3 or TRBV12-4 and TRBJ2-2, with TRBD1 matching over 10 bases. J gave up 3 bases and V 2 bases, and 3 bases lay outside the gene matches. The CDR3 has 16 residues. Here the CDR3 reads CASSLSGTGDTGELFF. The CDR3 DNA reads TGTGCCAGCAGTTTATCGGGGACAGGGGACACCGGGGAGCTGTTTTTT.

The chain recombines TRBV7-8 with TRBJ1-1, with TRBD1 matching 7 bases. The germline CDR1 and CDR2 sequences are SGHVS and FQNEAQ. V lost 4 bases to trimming and J lost 6 bases; unmatched junction nucleotides: 14. This CDR3 is 16 amino acids long. In DNA, the CDR3 is TGTGCCAGCAGCTCCTCTCTCGGGACAGAGGGTGCTGAAGCTTTCTTT. Protein: CASSSSLGTEGAEAFF.

This clonotype was detected a few times. J is TRBJ2-1 and V is TRBV27; TRBD2 might be the D (6 bases). CDR3 size: 14 residues. With 2 bases removed from V and 9 bases from J, the gap between germline ends came to 14 bases. Germline V CDR1 and CDR2: MNHEY, SMNVEV (reference sequence). The chain's CDR3 is CASSLLTREAEQFF. CDR3 sequence (DNA): TGTGCCAGCAGTTTACTGACGAGGGAGGCTGAGCAGTTCTTC.

There are many counts of this clonotype. This chain links TRBV6-1 with TRBJ1-1, with D possibly matching TRBD1 (6 bases). CDR3 length: 14 residues. Per germline, CDR1 MNHNS and CDR2 SASEGT. Trimming stripped 7 bases from V and 5 bases from J, with 17 bases between. The CDR3 here is CASKEQGAVTEAFF. As DNA, the CDR3 is TGTGCCAGCAAAGAACAGGGAGCAGTGACTGAAGCTTTCTTT.

This clonotype was counted ten times or more. This chain connects TRBV12-3 or TRBV12-4 to TRBJ2-2; D perhaps matches TRBD1 (6 bases). The CDR3 has 14 amino acids. The ends were cut back, 4 bases at V and 13 bases at J, with 19 bases in the middle. The CDR3 region has the DNA TGTGCCAGCAGTTATCATACAGGGTATGGTGCGCTGTTTTTT. Protein product: CASSYHTGYGALFF.

The rearrangement links TRBV30 to TRBJ1-1; D call uncertain. CDR1 and CDR2 from the germline V gene are GTSNPN and SVGIG (reference sequence). V gave up 1 base and J gave up 0 bases, with 6 bases separating them. This CDR3 comprises 13 residues. CDR3 residues: CAWSAYMNTEAFF. CDR3 DNA: TGTGCCTGGAGTGCATACATGAACACTGAAGCTTTCTTT.